Listed below are T cell receptor beta chains from one sample, sequenced in a study of blood T cell repertoires in COVID-19. Profiled with immunoSEQ multiplex PCR; TCRdb holds only in-frame clones, not every one. Of more than 85,000 clones in the sample, around nine tenths were seen once. Material for sequencing was peripheral blood. Every receptor here comes from a woman older than 75 with acute or convalescent COVID-19. The CDR3 runs from the conserved cysteine through the conserved F or W. A D gene is named only where the DNA matches it firmly. Only part of the rows carry a size: once, few, many, or a class if the clone is expanded.

TRBJ1-2 - TRBV10-3 - 16 TGTGCCATCAGTGATTGGACAGATGCGTCTAACTATGGCTACACCTTC CAISDWTDASNYGYTF
TRBJ2-3 - TRBV5-1 once 14 TGCGCCAGCAGCTTGGGTGAGGAACCTTATACGCAGTATTTT CASSLGEEPYTQYF
TRBJ2-1 - TRBV10-3 - 15 TGTGCCATCAGTGAGGTGGACACTACTCCTGATGAGCAGTTCTTC CAISEVDTTPDEQFF
TRBJ2-7 TRBD1 TRBV7-2 - 14 TGTGCCAGCAGTCGCGACAGGGTCTCCTACGAGCAGTACTTC CASSRDRVSYEQYF
TRBJ1-2 TRBD1 TRBV5-1 - 15 TGCGCCAGCAGCTCTACGACAGGGGCCTACTATGGCTACACCTTC CASSSTTGAYYGYTF
TRBJ1-5 - TRBV19 - 14 TGTGCCAGTAATTCAGGGCCAAGCAATCAGCCCCAGCATTTT CASNSGPSNQPQHF
TRBJ1-2 - TRBV30 - 14 TGTGCCTGGAGTGGGGGGGAAACTAACTATGGCTACACCTTC CAWSGGETNYGYTF
TRBJ2-1 TRBD2 TRBV7-8 once 15 TGTGCCAGCAGCTTAGGGCTAGCGGACTACAATGAGCAGTTCTTC CASSLGLADYNEQFF
TRBJ2-5 - TRBV6-2/TRBV6-3 - 14 TGTGCCAGCAGTTACGGTGGACTTGAGGAGACCCAGTACTTC CASSYGGLEETQYF
TRBJ1-3 TRBD1 TRBV9 - 16 TGTGCCAGCAGCGTAGATCCAGGGGGAGGTGGAAACACCATATATTTT CASSVDPGGGGNTIYF
TRBJ1-4 - TRBV6-5 - 14 TGTGCCAGCGGCCCCGAGGCCCCCGCGGGAAAACTGTTTTTT CASGPEAPAGKLFF
TRBJ2-3 - TRBV7-3 - 16 TGTGCCAGCAGCTTATCACAGGACATGGGCACAGATACGCAGTATTTT CASSLSQDMGTDTQYF
TRBJ1-3 - TRBV6-5 once 15 TGTGCCAGCAGTTACTCGGGGGCTTCTGGAAACACCATATATTTT CASSYSGASGNTIYF
TRBJ1-3 - TRBV18 - 14 TGTGCCAGCTCACCAGGCGGTGAAATAAACACCATATATTTT CASSPGGEINTIYF
TRBJ1-6 TRBD1 TRBV9 once 16 TGTGCCAGCAGCGTAGCTACGGGACAGGGAAATTCACCCCTCCACTTT CASSVATGQGNSPLHF
TRBJ2-1 TRBD1 TRBV6-4 once 15 TGTGCCAGCAAGAAGACAGGGGAGCCCTACAATGAGCAGTTCTTC CASKKTGEPYNEQFF
TRBJ2-1 TRBD2 TRBV6-1 few 13 TGTGCCAGCAGTGAAGCAGGGAGGGGTGAGCAGTTCTTC CASSEAGRGEQFF
TRBJ2-3 TRBD1 TRBV24-1 - 15 TGTGCCACCAGTGCCCGACAGGGAAGCACAGATACGCAGTATTTT CATSARQGSTDTQYF
TRBJ1-4 TRBD1 TRBV28 - 18 TGTGCCAGCAGTTTGGCCGGGCAGGGGGCGGTAGCTAATGAAAAACTGTTTTTT CASSLAGQGAVANEKLFF
TRBJ1-5 - TRBV19 - 13 TGTGCCAGTAGTGACACCTACAATCAGCCCCAGCATTTT CASSDTYNQPQHF
TRBJ2-7 - TRBV19 - 16 TGTGCCAGTAGTGCGGGATCAGGATCCTCTACGGGGGAGCAGTACTTC CASSAGSGSSTGEQYF
TRBJ1-1 - TRBV10-3 - 13 TGTGCCGTCGAGACAGAGCTGAACACTGAAGCTTTCTTT CAVETELNTEAFF
TRBJ2-2 TRBD2 TRBV10-3 - 17 TGTGCCATCAGTGAGTTGGGACTAGCGGTTAACACCGGGGAGCTGTTTTTT CAISELGLAVNTGELFF
TRBJ1-4 - TRBV18 - 14 TGTGCCAGCTCACCAGGGGCGACTAATGAAAAACTGTTTTTT CASSPGATNEKLFF
TRBJ1-4 - TRBV25-1 once 11 TGTGCCAGCAGTGGAGGGTGGCAACTGTTTTTT CASSGGWQLFF
TRBJ2-6 TRBD2 TRBV4-1 once 19 TGCGCCAGCAGCCCTACTTGGGGCGCGGGAGGCTCTGGGGCCAACGTCCTGACTTTC CASSPTWGAGGSGANVLTF
TRBJ1-2 TRBD1 TRBV7-9 - 13 TGTGCCAGCAGCGTGACAGGGGGCGATGGCTACACCTTC CASSVTGGDGYTF
TRBJ1-5 - TRBV14 few 19 TGTGCCAGCAGCCAAGATGGACTGGGGTGGCTAGCTAGCAATCAGCCCCAGCATTTT CASSQDGLGWLASNQPQHF
TRBJ1-2 TRBD1 TRBV27 - 16 TGTGCCAGCAGTCCCGACAGGGTTTCTCCTAACTATGGCTACACCTTC CASSPDRVSPNYGYTF
TRBJ2-3 - TRBV7-2 - 12 TGTGCCAGCAGCTCCAGCGTAGATACGCAGTATTTT CASSSSVDTQYF
TRBJ2-5 TRBD2 TRBV10-3 - 16 TGTGCCACGGGGGTACTAGCGGGGGGCCCCCAAGAGACCCAGTACTTC CATGVLAGGPQETQYF
TRBJ2-3 - TRBV9 - 15 TGTGCCAGCAGCGTTCAGTCTCTCCAGGCGGATACGCAGTATTTT CASSVQSLQADTQYF
TRBJ1-1 - TRBV27 - 13 TGTGCCAGCAGTTTTAGGGGCGCCGCTGAAGCTTTCTTT CASSFRGAAEAFF
TRBJ1-6 - TRBV30 once 14 TGTGCCTGGAGTCCCGGAGGGGATCATTCACCCCTCCACTTT CAWSPGGDHSPLHF
TRBJ1-5 - TRBV10-3 - 14 TGTGCCATCAGTGAGGACAGTGGCAATCAGCCCCAGCATTTT CAISEDSGNQPQHF
TRBJ2-1 TRBD2 TRBV19 - 15 TGTGCCAGTAGTATGCTAGCGGGAGAGGTCAATGAGCAGTTCTTC CASSMLAGEVNEQFF
TRBJ2-2 - TRBV2 - 12 TGTGCCAGCAGCTATAACACCGGGGAGCTGTTTTTT CASSYNTGELFF
TRBJ1-4 TRBD1 TRBV28 once 16 TGTGCCAGCAGTATCCTAAGACAGGGGGCTGTTGAAAAACTGTTTTTT CASSILRQGAVEKLFF
TRBJ1-1 - TRBV27 few 14 TGTGCCAGCAGTCTCCTAAATATGAACACTGAAGCTTTCTTT CASSLLNMNTEAFF
TRBJ2-1 - TRBV29-1 - 14 TGCAGCGTTCGAAGGATAGCGGAATACAATGAGCAGTTCTTC CSVRRIAEYNEQFF
TRBJ2-1 TRBD1 TRBV9 - 15 TGTGCCAGCAGCGTTATACAGGGGGCTAACAATGAGCAGTTCTTC CASSVIQGANNEQFF
TRBJ1-2 - TRBV20-1 - 12 TGCAGTGCTAGTTACACAGGGATCGGCTACACCTTC CSASYTGIGYTF
TRBJ1-6 TRBD1 TRBV5-6 - 14 TGTGCCAGCAGCCAGGGACAGTTCAATTCACCCCTCCACTTT CASSQGQFNSPLHF
TRBJ2-1 TRBD2 TRBV10-3 - 15 TGTGCCACCCTAACTCGACTAGCGGGAGACCGGGAGCAGTTCTTC CATLTRLAGDREQFF
TRBJ2-7 - TRBV7-8 - 14 TGTGCCAGCAGCTTAGGGGGGGGGCCCTACGAGCAGTACTTC CASSLGGGPYEQYF
TRBJ1-2 - TRBV5-6 - 14 TGTGCCAGCAGCCAAAAAGACGGGTTTGGGGGCTACACCTTC CASSQKDGFGGYTF
TRBJ2-1 TRBD2 TRBV24-1 once 17 TGTGCCACCAGTGATTTGTACGGGACTACGACTTCAGATGAGCAGTTCTTC CATSDLYGTTTSDEQFF
TRBJ1-5 - TRBV4-1 - 13 TGCGCCAGCAGCCAAGATCTTAGTCAGCCCCAGCATTTT CASSQDLSQPQHF
TRBJ1-1 - TRBV4-1 - 12 TGCGCCAGCAGCCATCACGGACTTGAAGCTTTCTTT CASSHHGLEAFF